These T cell receptor beta chains were read from a single sample in a study of blood T cell repertoires in COVID-19. Sequencing used immunoSEQ multiplex PCR; TCRdb keeps in-frame clones, though not all of them. The sample lists about 440,000 clones, 80% to 95% occurring once. Source material: PBMCs or T cells enriched from blood (not recorded which). These receptors were taken from a man aged 18 to 29 who had recovered from COVID-19. Each CDR3 is given with its conserved first and last residue. A D gene is named only where the DNA matches it firmly. Clone size is given for some rows only: seen once, a few or many times, or a class if the clone is expanded.

V: TRBV3-1/TRBV3-2
size: .
J: TRBJ1-1
D: .
CDR3: CASSPGQTMNTEAFF
DNA: TGTGCCAGCAGCCCTGGACAGACTATGAACACTGAAGCTTTCTTT

V: TRBV29-1
size: .
J: TRBJ2-5
D: TRBD2
CDR3: CSVNQWGTSGRGQETQYF
DNA: TGCAGCGTTAACCAGTGGGGGACTAGCGGAAGGGGCCAAGAGACCCAGTACTTC

V: TRBV27
size: few
J: TRBJ1-2
D: .
CDR3: CANLRTVNGYTF
DNA: TGTGCCAACCTCAGGACAGTTAATGGCTACACCTTC

V: TRBV10-1
size: .
J: TRBJ2-7
D: TRBD2
CDR3: CASSTSGKGYEQYF
DNA: TGCGCCAGCAGTACTAGCGGGAAAGGCTACGAGCAGTACTTC

V: TRBV15
size: .
J: TRBJ1-5
D: TRBD1
CDR3: CATSRDRGPGQPQHF
DNA: TGTGCCACCAGCAGAGACAGGGGGCCGGGTCAGCCCCAGCATTTT

V: TRBV6-5
size: .
J: TRBJ2-7
D: .
CDR3: CASRNGLATHYEQYF
DNA: TGTGCCAGCAGGAACGGACTGGCGACTCACTACGAGCAGTACTTC

V: TRBV4-2
size: .
J: TRBJ1-4
D: TRBD1
CDR3: CASSQDGQGPGALFF
DNA: TGTGCCAGCAGCCAAGACGGACAGGGCCCGGGAGCCCTGTTTTTT

V: TRBV27
size: .
J: TRBJ1-4
D: TRBD1
CDR3: CASRRGVNNEKLFF
DNA: TGTGCCAGTCGCAGGGGGGTTAATAATGAAAAACTGTTTTTT

V: TRBV19
size: .
J: TRBJ2-2
D: TRBD1
CDR3: CASSTRPGQGAKTGELFF
DNA: TGTGCCAGTAGTACTAGGCCGGGACAGGGGGCGAAGACCGGGGAGCTGTTTTTT

V: TRBV9
size: once
J: TRBJ2-3
D: TRBD2
CDR3: CASSVRTSGSGTDTQYF
DNA: TGTGCCAGCAGCGTAAGGACTAGCGGGAGCGGCACAGATACGCAGTATTTT

V: TRBV12-3/TRBV12-4
size: .
J: TRBJ2-1
D: TRBD1
CDR3: CASSLQTGFEQFF
DNA: TGTGCCAGCAGTTTACAGACAGGGTTTGAGCAGTTCTTC

V: TRBV27
size: .
J: TRBJ1-2
D: .
CDR3: CASSSWTGYGYTF
DNA: TGTGCCAGCAGTTCCTGGACTGGATATGGCTACACCTTC

V: TRBV11-2
size: .
J: TRBJ1-1
D: TRBD1
CDR3: CASSLDRVWNTEAFF
DNA: TGTGCCAGCAGCTTGGACAGGGTCTGGAACACTGAAGCTTTCTTT

V: TRBV19
size: once
J: TRBJ1-1
D: .
CDR3: CASSRGGDTEAFF
DNA: TGTGCCAGTAGTCGAGGGGGGGACACTGAAGCTTTCTTT

V: TRBV3-1/TRBV3-2
size: .
J: TRBJ1-5
D: TRBD1
CDR3: CASSETGTGQPQHF
DNA: TGTGCCAGCAGCGAGACAGGGACGGGTCAGCCCCAGCATTTT

V: TRBV7-6
size: once
J: TRBJ2-1
D: .
CDR3: CASSFASSYNEQFF
DNA: TGTGCCAGCAGCTTTGCGTCTTCCTACAATGAGCAGTTCTTC

V: TRBV10-3
size: .
J: TRBJ1-1
D: TRBD1
CDR3: CAIRYRGENTEAFF
DNA: TGTGCCATCAGGTACAGGGGGGAGAACACTGAAGCTTTCTTT

V: TRBV9
size: .
J: TRBJ1-4
D: .
CDR3: CASSAAGPTEKLFF
DNA: TGTGCCAGCAGCGCTGCAGGTCCTACAGAAAAACTGTTTTTT

V: TRBV11-3
size: .
J: TRBJ1-6
D: .
CDR3: CASSSPRTPRGNSPLHF
DNA: TGTGCCAGCAGCTCCCCCAGGACCCCCAGGGGTAATTCACCCCTCCACTTT

V: TRBV2
size: .
J: TRBJ2-2
D: .
CDR3: CASSQTNTGELFF
DNA: TGTGCCAGCTCACAAACGAACACCGGGGAGCTGTTTTTT

V: TRBV30
size: .
J: TRBJ1-1
D: .
CDR3: CAWSVRVSTEAFF
DNA: TGTGCCTGGAGTGTACGGGTCTCCACTGAAGCTTTCTTT

V: TRBV28
size: .
J: TRBJ1-4
D: .
CDR3: CASNPGTIRKLFF
DNA: TGTGCCAGCAATCCCGGGACAATACGAAAACTGTTTTTT

V: TRBV5-1
size: .
J: TRBJ1-2
D: .
CDR3: CASSLESLSGYTF
DNA: TGCGCCAGCAGCTTGGAAAGCCTCTCCGGCTACACCTTC

V: TRBV3-1/TRBV3-2
size: .
J: TRBJ2-7
D: TRBD2
CDR3: CASSDRLAGPYEQYF
DNA: TGTGCCAGCAGCGACCGACTAGCGGGACCCTACGAGCAGTACTTC

V: TRBV30
size: .
J: TRBJ1-4
D: .
CDR3: CAWTPRRGEKLFF
DNA: TGTGCCTGGACCCCCCGACGAGGGGAAAAACTGTTTTTT

V: TRBV28
size: .
J: TRBJ2-3
D: TRBD1
CDR3: CASSRPATGDTQYF
DNA: TGTGCCAGCAGCCGACCCGCGACAGGGGATACGCAGTATTTT

V: TRBV3-1/TRBV3-2
size: .
J: TRBJ1-2
D: .
CDR3: CASSLPYSYGYTF
DNA: TGTGCCAGCAGCCTACCATACAGTTATGGCTACACCTTC

V: TRBV3-1/TRBV3-2
size: .
J: TRBJ2-7
D: .
CDR3: CASSQDVREQYF
DNA: TGTGCCAGCAGCCAAGATGTTCGCGAGCAGTACTTC

V: TRBV4-2
size: .
J: TRBJ2-5
D: TRBD2
CDR3: CASSQDKASGSARGAQYF
DNA: TGTGCCAGCAGCCAAGATAAGGCTAGCGGGTCCGCCCGTGGGGCCCAGTACTTC

V: TRBV5-1
size: .
J: TRBJ1-6
D: TRBD1
CDR3: CASSPGGGGTGDPPLHF
DNA: TGCGCCAGCAGCCCTGGAGGGGGAGGGACAGGGGACCCACCCCTCCACTTT

V: TRBV3-1/TRBV3-2
size: .
J: TRBJ1-6
D: .
CDR3: CASSQVQANSPLHF
DNA: TGTGCCAGCAGCCAAGTCCAGGCGAATTCACCCCTCCACTTT

V: TRBV27
size: .
J: TRBJ2-1
D: TRBD2
CDR3: CASSLTSGRGGGYNEQFF
DNA: TGTGCCAGCAGTTTGACTAGCGGGAGGGGGGGAGGTTACAATGAGCAGTTCTTC

V: TRBV29-1
size: .
J: TRBJ1-2
D: .
CDR3: CSVEAKRAHGYTF
DNA: TGCAGCGTTGAAGCTAAGCGGGCTCATGGCTACACCTTC

V: TRBV5-8
size: few
J: TRBJ1-6
D: .
CDR3: CASSLGGALNSPLHF
DNA: TGTGCCAGCAGCTTGGGGGGAGCTTTAAATTCACCCCTCCACTTT

V: TRBV5-1
size: .
J: TRBJ1-6
D: TRBD1
CDR3: CASSLVGRGESPLHF
DNA: TGCGCCAGCAGCTTGGTAGGCAGGGGGGAATCACCCCTCCACTTT

V: TRBV7-2
size: .
J: TRBJ2-7
D: .
CDR3: CASSPAGPTLGQYF
DNA: TGTGCCAGCAGCCCAGCGGGCCCCACCCTGGGGCAGTACTTC

V: TRBV19
size: .
J: TRBJ1-2
D: .
CDR3: CASSHDRHYGYTF
DNA: TGTGCCAGTAGTCACGACAGGCACTATGGCTACACCTTC

V: TRBV29-1
size: .
J: TRBJ2-1
D: TRBD1
CDR3: CSVLDRAMFHEQFF
DNA: TGCAGCGTCCTCGACAGGGCCATGTTCCATGAGCAGTTCTTC

V: TRBV21-1
size: .
J: TRBJ2-7
D: .
CDR3: CASSKNPTGGFGREQYF
DNA: TGTGCCAGCAGCAAAAACCCGACAGGGGGCTTTGGACGCGAGCAGTACTTC

V: TRBV3-1/TRBV3-2
size: few
J: TRBJ2-7
D: .
CDR3: CASSQGRISYEQYF
DNA: TGTGCCAGCAGCCAAGGCAGGATTTCCTACGAGCAGTACTTC

V: TRBV10-3
size: .
J: TRBJ2-1
D: TRBD2
CDR3: CAISQTSDSYNEQFF
DNA: TGTGCCATCAGTCAGACTAGCGACTCCTACAATGAGCAGTTCTTC

V: TRBV28
size: few
J: TRBJ1-4
D: TRBD1
CDR3: CASSLRQGSEKLFF
DNA: TGTGCCAGCAGCCTAAGACAGGGGAGTGAAAAACTGTTTTTT

V: TRBV28
size: once
J: TRBJ2-7
D: TRBD1
CDR3: CAISTHRQGGTEQYF
DNA: TGTGCCATCTCCACGCACCGACAGGGTGGCACGGAGCAGTACTTC

V: TRBV11-2
size: once
J: TRBJ2-7
D: TRBD1
CDR3: CASSLDRTGVHEQYF
DNA: TGTGCCAGCAGCTTAGACAGGACAGGGGTCCACGAGCAGTACTTC

V: TRBV19
size: .
J: TRBJ1-2
D: .
CDR3: CASKSSGISGYTF
DNA: TGTGCCAGTAAATCTTCAGGGATTAGTGGCTACACCTTC

V: TRBV19
size: once
J: TRBJ1-2
D: TRBD1
CDR3: CATGDRGHGYTF
DNA: TGTGCCACCGGGGACAGGGGACATGGCTACACCTTC

V: TRBV27
size: .
J: TRBJ1-5
D: TRBD1
CDR3: CASNMTGTGRQPQHF
DNA: TGTGCCAGCAATATGACCGGGACAGGGAGGCAGCCCCAGCATTTT